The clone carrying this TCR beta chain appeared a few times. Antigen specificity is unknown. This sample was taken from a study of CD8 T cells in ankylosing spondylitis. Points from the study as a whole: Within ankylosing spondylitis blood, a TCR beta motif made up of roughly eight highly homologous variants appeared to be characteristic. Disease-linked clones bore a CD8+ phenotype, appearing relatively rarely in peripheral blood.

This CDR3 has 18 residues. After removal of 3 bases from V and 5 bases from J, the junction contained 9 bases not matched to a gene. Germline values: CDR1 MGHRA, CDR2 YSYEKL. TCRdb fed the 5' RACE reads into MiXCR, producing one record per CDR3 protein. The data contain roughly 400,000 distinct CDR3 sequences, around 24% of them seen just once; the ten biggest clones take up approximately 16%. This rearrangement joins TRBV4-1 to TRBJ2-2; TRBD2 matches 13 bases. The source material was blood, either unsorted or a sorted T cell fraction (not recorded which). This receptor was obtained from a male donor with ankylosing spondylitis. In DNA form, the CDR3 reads TGCGCCAGCAGCCAGTGGACTAGCGGGAGAAAGGGAACCGGGGAGCTGTTTTTT. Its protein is CASSQWTSGRKGTGELFF.